This T cell receptor (beta chain) was documented in a study of graft-versus-host responses after intestinal transplantation. Turning to the study itself: Each transplant was multivisceral, liver-intestinal, or isolated intestinal. After anti-thymocyte globulin induction, recipients took tacrolimus and steroids for approximately 3 years. Whole-study results and caveats: The marrow of recipients harbored GvH clones, and ileum or blood showed some of them first. With peak circulating GvH clone levels came an association with early post-transplant HvG declines.

The CDR3 has 21 residues. Trimming cost V 0 bases and J 1 base; bases outside gene matches: 15. Germline lookup yields CDR1 SGDLS and CDR2 YYNGEE. On this clone itself: Its antigen is still unknown.

Profiling relied on immunoSEQ multiplex PCR, and the TCRdb table lists in-frame clones only, not all of them. The sample has 95,000 to 130,000 clones, 90% seen once. V is TRBV9 and J is TRBJ2-6; 8 nucleotides match TRBD1. The starting material was unstimulated CD4+ T cells sorted from spleen or lymph node cells, obtained before intestinal transplant. The sequence came from a human donor who received an intestinal transplant. In nucleotides, the CDR3 is TGTGCCAGCAGCGTAGCTGGGCAGGGGGCGCCTTTATTTTCTGGGGCCAACGTCCTGACTTTC. It codes for CASSVAGQGAPLFSGANVLTF.